These T cell receptor beta chains were read from a single sample in a study of cytomegalovirus exposure and HLA in healthy donors. Some clones are missing from TCRdb's copy, which holds only in-frame ones; the method was immunoSEQ multiplex PCR. The table includes some 170,000 clones, roughly 82% detected once. Sample: PBMCs. All receptors come from a man aged 45-60 years in good health and CMV-seropositive. Each CDR3 is given with its conserved first and last residue. The D gene is left open where the match is weak. Clone size, where shown, is once, few, many, or a class for clones that have expanded.

clone_size j_call d_call v_call cdr3_nt cdr3_aa
NA TRBJ2-1 TRBD2 TRBV30 TGTGCCTGGAGTGGACTAGCGGGAGACATTGAGCAGTTCTTC CAWSGLAGDIEQFF
NA TRBJ2-7 NA TRBV6-6 TGTGCCAGCAGAGCTCAGGGATCCGAGCAGTACTTC CASRAQGSEQYF
once TRBJ2-7 NA TRBV10-3 TGTGCCATCAGTGAGTCGACTGGGGGCTGGGGCGAGCAGTACTTC CAISESTGGWGEQYF
NA TRBJ2-1 NA TRBV19 TGTGCCAGTAGTTTAAGGTTGAGGGAGCTCTTCAATGAGCAGTTCTTC CASSLRLRELFNEQFF
NA TRBJ2-2 TRBD2 TRBV10-3 TGTGCCATCAGTGAGTCGGAGGGACTAGTAGGACCCGGGGAGCTGTTTTTT CAISESEGLVGPGELFF
NA TRBJ1-5 TRBD1 TRBV29-1 TGCAGCGCATCACCCGGGACAGGGAACAATCAGCCCCAGCATTTT CSASPGTGNNQPQHF
NA TRBJ2-7 TRBD1 TRBV11-2 TGTGCCAGCAGCCTAGGGACAGCTAACTCCTACGAGCAGTACTTC CASSLGTANSYEQYF
once TRBJ2-7 TRBD2 TRBV5-5 TGTGCCAGCAGCGGAATGGGACTAGCGGGAGGGATGGAGCAGTACTTC CASSGMGLAGGMEQYF
NA TRBJ1-5 TRBD1 TRBV5-1 TGCGCCAGCAACCAACAGGACAGGGGGTTTCAGCCCCAGCATTTT CASNQQDRGFQPQHF
NA TRBJ2-7 NA TRBV30 TGTGCCTGGAGTACGGAGGACTACGAGCAGTACTTC CAWSTEDYEQYF
NA TRBJ2-3 NA TRBV5-1 TGCGCCAGCAGCCCACAAGCTAGCGCTAGCACAGATACGCAGTATTTT CASSPQASASTDTQYF
NA TRBJ1-2 NA TRBV7-7 TGTGCTAGCAGCCCTTACACGGGGGGCTATGGCTACACCTTC CASSPYTGGYGYTF
NA TRBJ2-3 NA TRBV11-1 TGTGCCAGCAGCTTAGAGGGGCTCCGCACAGATACGCAGTATTTT CASSLEGLRTDTQYF
NA TRBJ2-5 NA TRBV28 TGTGCCAGCAGTCCCGGGAGCGGAGAGACCCAGTACTTC CASSPGSGETQYF